This T cell receptor beta chain was captured in a study of siplizumab effects on memory and regulatory T cells. Notes on the study in general: Unstimulated subsets accounted for the mapping of only a minor share of the clones that were alloreactive.

Profiled with immunoSEQ multiplex PCR; TCRdb holds only in-frame clones, not every one. The data hold 98,000 or so clones, with over 90% observed a single time. With regard to this clone: As yet, its antigen is unknown.

Germline V CDR1 and CDR2: SEHNR, FQNEAQ (reference sequence). There are 16 residues in the CDR3. J lost 1 base, V lost 6 bases, and 8 bases had no gene match. The genes are TRBV7-9 and TRBJ1-1; 10 bases are shared with TRBD1. The sequenced sample was Tregs sorted from blood. This TCR came from a human donor in good health. CDR3 amino acids: CASRETGGGGNTEAFF. The CDR3, as DNA: TGTGCCAGCAGGGAGACAGGGGGCGGCGGGAACACTGAAGCTTTCTTT. The full variable domain, completed using reference TRBV7-9 and TRBJ1-1, is DTGVSQNPRHKITKRGQNVTFRCDPISEHNRLYWYRQTLGQGPEFLTYFQNEAQLEKSRLLSDRFSAERPKGSFSTLEIQRTEQGDSAMYLCASRETGGGGNTEAFFGQGTRLTVV.